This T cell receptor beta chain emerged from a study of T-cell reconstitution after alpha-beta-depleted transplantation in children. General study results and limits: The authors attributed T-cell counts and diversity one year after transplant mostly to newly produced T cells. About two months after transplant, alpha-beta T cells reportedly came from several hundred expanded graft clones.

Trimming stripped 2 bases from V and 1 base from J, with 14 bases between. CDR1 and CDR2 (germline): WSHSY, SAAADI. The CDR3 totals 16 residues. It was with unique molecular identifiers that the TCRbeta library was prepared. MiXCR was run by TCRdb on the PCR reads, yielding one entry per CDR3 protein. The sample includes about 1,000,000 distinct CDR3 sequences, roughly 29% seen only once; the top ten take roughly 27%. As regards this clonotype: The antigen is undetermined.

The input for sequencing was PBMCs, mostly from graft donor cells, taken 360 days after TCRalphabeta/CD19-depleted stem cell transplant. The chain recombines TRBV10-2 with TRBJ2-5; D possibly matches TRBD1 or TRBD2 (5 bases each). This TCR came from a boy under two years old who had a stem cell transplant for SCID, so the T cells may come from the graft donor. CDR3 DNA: TGCGCCAGCAGTGAGACGGGACGGAGACCCCAAGAGACCCAGTACTTC. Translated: CASSETGRRPQETQYF.